Shown below are 32 T cell receptor beta chains from a single sample sequenced in a study of PD-L1 blockade in urothelial cancer. The time point here: peripheral blood 6 weeks after treatment start. Using immunoSEQ multiplex PCR, the repertoire was profiled, and TCRdb retains in-frame clones only, with some absent. The sample lists roughly 120,000 clones, around 89% occurring once. This specimen was PBMCs, taken around atezolizumab (anti-PD-L1) treatment. The receptors shown here come from a man in his fifties or sixties with urothelial cancer.

The chain recombines TRBV7-9 with TRBJ2-7, with D perhaps TRBD1 (5 bases). Trimming shortened V by 5 bases and J by 6 bases, and 11 bases separated the two germline ends. Looked up from germline, CDR1 is SEHNR and CDR2 is FQNEAQ (reference sequence). The CDR3 runs to 12 residues. CDR3 nucleotide sequence: TGTGCCAGCAGCCCCGTTGGGGCCGAGCAGTACTTC. Amino acid sequence: CASSPVGAEQYF.

The V and J genes are TRBV6-5 and TRBJ1-4; TRBD1 matches at 8 bases. V lost 2 bases and J lost 4; bases outside the gene matches: 3. This CDR3 contains 15 residues. Germline V gives CDR1 MNHEY, CDR2 SVGAGI. CDR3 in amino acids: CASSYTTGDNEKLFF. The CDR3 DNA reads as TGTGCCAGCAGTTACACGACAGGGGATAATGAAAAACTGTTTTTT.

V is TRBV5-4 and J is TRBJ2-7; no reliable D call. V lost 4 bases to trimming and J lost 6 bases, with 17 bases between them. Germline V CDR1 and CDR2: SGHNT, YYREEE (reference sequence). This CDR3 has 14 amino acids. This CDR3 reads CASSNRGLLGEQYF. For the CDR3, the DNA is TGTGCCAGCAGCAATAGAGGCCTTTTGGGCGAGCAGTACTTC.

This chain links TRBV6-6 with TRBJ1-1; D perhaps matches TRBD1 (6 bases). This CDR3 contains 13 residues. In germline, CDR1 is MNHNY, CDR2 SVGAGI (reference sequence). Trimming removed 4 bases from V and 4 bases from J, with 10 bases in between. The CDR3 reads CASSSQGPTEAFF. The CDR3, as DNA: TGTGCCAGCAGTTCACAGGGCCCCACTGAAGCTTTCTTT.

The chain couples TRBV9 to TRBJ2-1, with TRBD2 matching over 9 bases. Per the germline V gene, CDR1 is SGDLS and CDR2 is YYNGEE. J gave up 8 bases and V 0 bases, and 12 bases lay outside the gene matches. This CDR3 contains 17 residues. The CDR3 DNA sequence: TGTGCCAGCAGCGTAGTCTCTAGCGGGGCAACTCGGGATGAGCAGTTCTTC. Protein: CASSVVSSGATRDEQFF.

V gene TRBV2 combines with J gene TRBJ2-6; TRBD1 agrees at 8 bases. The CDR3 covers 16 residues. Losses at the gene ends were 3 bases for V and 0 bases for J; bases not matched to a gene: 1. The germline gives CDR1 SNHLY, CDR2 FYNNEI. CDR3 nucleotides: TGTGCCAGCAGTGAGGACAGGGTCTCTGGGGCCAACGTCCTGACTTTC. Translation gives CASSEDRVSGANVLTF.

The chain couples TRBV7-6 to TRBJ1-1; perhaps TRBD1 as D (5 bases). CDR1 is SGHVS and CDR2 is FNYEAQ in the germline V gene. This CDR3 spans 14 amino acids. With 5 bases removed from V and 6 bases from J, the gap between germline ends came to 16 bases. The CDR3 protein is CASSPTGGGAEAFF. The DNA for the CDR3 is TGTGCCAGCAGCCCCACTGGGGGAGGCGCTGAAGCTTTCTTT.

This chain links TRBV6-5 with TRBJ1-5; a weak D match, TRBD1 (6 bases). V lost 6 bases to trimming and J lost 6 bases, with 12 bases between them. This CDR3 region has 13 residues. CDR1 and CDR2 from the germline V gene are MNHEY and SVGAGI. The DNA of the CDR3 is TGTGCCAGCAGCCAGGACAGAACTCAGCCCCAGCATTTT. Amino acid sequence: CASSQDRTQPQHF.

The V call is TRBV25-1, the J call TRBJ2-7; 8 nucleotides match TRBD2. This CDR3 has 15 residues. J was trimmed by 0 bases and V by 3 bases; bases with no gene match: 4. CDR1 and CDR2 (germline): MGHDK, SYGVNS. DNA of the CDR3: TGTGCCAGCAGTGAGGGCGGGAGGAGCTCCTACGAGCAGTACTTC. This encodes CASSEGGRSSYEQYF.

This clone appeared a few times. The V call is TRBV9, the J call TRBJ1-4; a weak D match, TRBD1 (5 bases). The ends were cut back, 0 bases at V and 7 bases at J, with 13 bases in the middle. The CDR3 contains 15 residues. Germline assignment: CDR1 SGDLS and CDR2 YYNGEE. The CDR3: CASSVVGGEGEKLFF. The CDR3 nucleotides are TGTGCCAGCAGCGTAGTGGGGGGAGAGGGTGAAAAACTGTTTTTT.

The chain employs TRBV6-5 and TRBJ2-7, with D perhaps matching TRBD1 (7 bases). CDR1 is MNHEY, CDR2 SVGAGI, per germline. The germline V and J ends were trimmed by 6 bases and 6 bases, with 12 bases remaining between them. The CDR3 length is 12 residues. CDR3 amino acids: CASSHRGGEQYF. CDR3 nucleotide sequence: TGTGCCAGCAGCCACAGGGGAGGCGAGCAGTACTTC.

About this clone: This same CDR3 is encoded by further DNA sequences in the sample. V usage is TRBV5-1 and J usage is TRBJ1-5; TRBD1 might be the D (6 bases). V was shortened by 4 bases and J by 0 bases, with 11 bases between the two germline ends. The CDR3 length is 15 residues. Per the germline V gene, CDR1 is SGHRS and CDR2 is YFSETQ. The CDR3 loop reads CASSPDSYSNQPQHF. DNA for the CDR3: TGCGCCAGCAGCCCGGACAGTTATAGCAATCAGCCCCAGCATTTT. The whole variable domain, filled in from reference TRBV5-1 and TRBJ1-5, reads KAGVTQTPRYLIKTRGQQVTLSCSPISGHRSVSWYQQTPGQGLQFLFEYFSETQRNKGNFPGRFSGRQFSNSRSEMNVSTLELGDSALYLCASSPDSYSNQPQHFGDGTRLSIL.

The CDR3 here is CASSLTGTGPHNEQFF. The CDR3 region has the DNA TGTGCCAGCAGCTTGACTGGGACAGGCCCCCACAATGAGCAGTTCTTC. The gene calls are TRBV7-3 and TRBJ2-1; 8 bases align to TRBD1. The CDR3 runs to 16 residues. From germline, CDR1 is SGHTA and CDR2 FQGTGA. V shed 3 bases and J 5 bases; nucleotides not matched to a gene: 9.

V usage is TRBV12-5 and J usage is TRBJ2-5; TRBD1 might be the D (5 bases). The CDR3 runs 11 residues. The germline V gene has CDR1 LGHNT and CDR2 FRNRAP. The V end was cut by 7 bases, the J end by 4 bases, with 7 bases between. CDR3 nucleotides: TGTGCTAGTGCCACAGGAGAGACCCAGTACTTC. The encoded protein is CASATGETQYF. The entire variable domain, with the rest obtained from reference TRBV12-5 and TRBJ2-5, is as follows: DARVTQTPRHKVTEMGQEVTMRCQPILGHNTVFWYRQTMMQGLELLAYFRNRAPLDDSGMPKDRFSAEMPDATLATLKIQPSEPRDSAVYFCASATGETQYFGPGTRLLVL.

This clone was picked up one time. The chain recombines TRBV29-1 with TRBJ2-1; a possible D gene is TRBD2 (6 bases). The CDR3 has 14 residues. Looked up from germline, CDR1 is SQVTM and CDR2 is ANQGSEA. Trimming pared 4 bases from V and 2 bases from J, leaving 12 bases between. The CDR3 DNA follows: TGCAGCGTTGTTCCAGCGGGCGCCTACAATGAGCAGTTCTTC. Amino acids: CSVVPAGAYNEQFF.

The gene calls are TRBV30 and TRBJ2-7; 16 nucleotides agree with TRBD2. Germline V lookup: CDR1 GTSNPN, CDR2 SVGIG (reference sequence). This CDR3 is 15 amino acids long. V trimming: 5 bases; J trimming: 6 bases; junction bases outside the gene matches: 7. In nucleotides, the CDR3 is TGTGCCTGGGGGGGACTAGCGGGAGGGCCGGGCGAGCAGTACTTC. Amino acids: CAWGGLAGGPGEQYF. The variable domain in full, completed from reference TRBV30 and TRBJ2-7, reads SQTIHQWPATLVQPVGSPLSLECTVEGTSNPNLYWYRQAAGRGLQLLFYSVGIGQISSEVPQNLSASRPQDRQFILSSKKLLLSDSGFYLCAWGGLAGGPGEQYFGPGTRLTVT.

This chain uses TRBV15 with TRBJ1-5; D unclear. In germline, CDR1 is LNHNV, CDR2 YYDKDF (reference sequence). The CDR3 loop spans 13 amino acids. Trimming pared 7 bases from V and 0 bases from J, leaving 7 bases between. CDR3 nucleotide sequence: TGTGCCACCACTCAGGATAGCAATCAGCCCCAGCATTTT. Its translation: CATTQDSNQPQHF.

The chain combines TRBV7-9 with TRBJ2-5; no reliable D call. From germline, CDR1 is SEHNR and CDR2 FQNEAQ (reference sequence). This CDR3 is built from 12 residues. Between the trimmed V and J ends, which lost 1 base and 3 bases, there was a span of 3 bases. The CDR3 reads CASSLGEETQYF. In DNA form, the CDR3 reads TGTGCCAGCAGCTTAGGAGAAGAGACCCAGTACTTC.

The chain links TRBV7-9 to TRBJ2-1; D might be TRBD1 (6 bases). Trimming stripped 5 bases from V and 3 bases from J, with 23 bases between. Germline CDR1 is SEHNR and CDR2 is FQNEAQ (reference sequence). The CDR3 loop spans 18 amino acids. CDR3 sequence reads: CASSPVPHDRYSYNEQFF. The CDR3, as DNA: TGTGCCAGCAGCCCCGTTCCCCATGACAGGTATAGCTACAATGAGCAGTTCTTC.

The CDR3 DNA reads as TGTGCCAGCTCACCACGGCAGGGGTCCTACGAGCAGTACTTC. As protein: CASSPRQGSYEQYF. The chain combines TRBV18 with TRBJ2-7; weak D call: TRBD1 (6 bases). From germline, CDR1 is KGHSH and CDR2 LQKENI. The CDR3 extends over 14 amino acids. The ends were cut back, 1 base at V and 1 base at J, with 8 bases in the middle.

This rearrangement joins TRBV5-1 to TRBJ2-5; weak D call: TRBD1 (5 bases). V was cut by 3 bases and J by 4 bases, with 13 bases left in between. The CDR3 consists of 14 residues. Per the germline V gene, CDR1 is SGHRS and CDR2 is YFSETQ. The CDR3 reads CASSSPDRGETQYF. DNA for the CDR3: TGCGCCAGCAGCTCTCCCGACAGAGGAGAGACCCAGTACTTC.

The chain combines TRBV25-1 with TRBJ1-3; 8 nucleotides agree with TRBD1. The CDR3 totals 14 residues. Germline assignment: CDR1 MGHDK and CDR2 SYGVNS. V shed 9 bases, J shed 2 bases, and the junction held 6 bases outside the gene matches. DNA of the CDR3: TGTGCCAGGCCGGACAGGGCCCCTGGAAACACCATATATTTT. As protein: CARPDRAPGNTIYF. Supplemented by reference TRBV25-1 and TRBJ1-3, the full variable domain reads EADIYQTPRYLVIGTGKKITLECSQTMGHDKMYWYQQDPGMELHLIHYSYGVNSTEKGDLSSESTVSRIRTEHFPLTLESARPSHTSQYLCARPDRAPGNTIYFGEGSWLTVV.

The chain employs TRBV5-1 and TRBJ2-7; TRBD2 aligns across 10 bases. This CDR3 comprises 15 residues. J was trimmed by 5 bases and V by 3 bases; bases with no gene match: 8. Germline V CDR1 and CDR2: SGHRS, YFSETQ. CDR3 region: CASSSGAGGPDEQYF. The CDR3, as DNA: TGCGCCAGCAGCTCCGGAGCGGGAGGGCCCGACGAGCAGTACTTC.

Only a few counts were recorded for this clone. V and J are TRBV7-9 and TRBJ1-1, with 7 bases that match TRBD1. Germline V gives CDR1 SEHNR, CDR2 FQNEAQ (reference sequence). This CDR3 has 12 amino acids. Trimming took 4 bases from V and 6 from J; bases not matched to a gene: 2. The CDR3 is CASSSGGAEAFF. The CDR3 DNA reads TGTGCCAGCAGCTCAGGGGGAGCTGAAGCTTTCTTT. The full variable domain, rest sourced from reference TRBV7-9 and TRBJ1-1, is DTGVSQNPRHKITKRGQNVTFRCDPISEHNRLYWYRQTLGQGPEFLTYFQNEAQLEKSRLLSDRFSAERPKGSFSTLEIQRTEQGDSAMYLCASSSGGAEAFFGQGTRLTVV.

This chain uses TRBV18 with TRBJ1-1; 7 bases line up with TRBD1. CDR1 KGHSH and CDR2 LQKENI come from the germline V gene. The CDR3 consists of 13 residues. The V segment lost 5 bases and the J segment 6 bases; nucleotides outside the gene matches: 6. The DNA of the CDR3 is TGTGCCAGCTCATCCGGACAGGAGGCTGAAGCTTTCTTT. Translated, it gives CASSSGQEAEAFF.

This chain links TRBV4-1 with TRBJ2-7, with 9 bases aligning to TRBD1. V was pared by 0 bases and J by 4 bases, with 4 bases of the junction left unmatched. The germline V gene has CDR1 MGHRA and CDR2 YSYEKL. The CDR3 runs 15 residues. The CDR3: CASSQENRGLYEQYF. The CDR3 DNA sequence: TGCGCCAGCAGCCAAGAAAACAGGGGGCTTTACGAGCAGTACTTC.

This clone was seen a single time. The chain carries TRBV14 and TRBJ2-2; D perhaps matches TRBD2 (7 bases). The CDR3 consists of 16 residues. The germline CDR1 and CDR2 sequences are SGHDN and FVKESK. V dropped 4 bases and J dropped 3 bases, with 15 bases sitting between them. CDR3 coding DNA: TGTGCCAGCAGCCCGGAACGGGGGGCATACACCGGGGAGCTGTTTTTT. Protein product: CASSPERGAYTGELFF.

V and J are TRBV13 and TRBJ1-2; 7 positions agree with TRBD1. The CDR3 contains 14 residues. The V gene's germline CDR1 is PRHDT and CDR2 FYEKMQ (reference sequence). V dropped 4 bases and J dropped 4; count of bases not matched to a gene: 6. The CDR3, as DNA: TGTGCCAGCAGCTACAGGGGTATCGGCTATGGCTACACCTTC. Translating it yields CASSYRGIGYGYTF.

V gene TRBV18 combines with J gene TRBJ2-5; a possible D gene is TRBD2 (5 bases). Germline V CDR1 and CDR2: KGHSH, LQKENI. The CDR3 runs 15 residues. Trimming removed 3 bases from V and 0 bases from J, with 11 bases in between. The CDR3 sequence is CASSPRAAYQETQYF. The CDR3 bases are TGTGCCAGCTCACCGAGGGCAGCGTACCAAGAGACCCAGTACTTC.

The chain is built from TRBV19 and TRBJ2-5, with D tentatively TRBD2 (5 bases). With 1 base removed from V and 5 bases from J, the gap between germline ends came to 8 bases. Per the germline V gene, CDR1 is LNHDA and CDR2 is SQIVND (reference sequence). The CDR3 covers 13 residues. The CDR3 region has the DNA TGTGCCAGTAGTATAGGGGAGTTGGAGACCCAGTACTTC. This translates into CASSIGELETQYF.

The J gene is TRBJ1-1, the V gene TRBV9; TRBD1 aligns across 11 bases. CDR1 SGDLS and CDR2 YYNGEE come from the germline V gene. This CDR3 has 17 amino acids. Trimming cost V 3 bases and J 3 bases; bases outside gene matches: 10. The CDR3 bases are TGTGCCAGCAGCGGGACAGGGGGCATTGGAATGGACACTGAAGCTTTCTTT. This translates into CASSGTGGIGMDTEAFF.

The rearrangement uses TRBV14 and TRBJ1-2; 8 nucleotides align to TRBD1. Germline CDR1 and CDR2: SGHDN and FVKESK. Unmatched junction bases numbered 6, after V lost 3 bases and J lost 6 bases. This CDR3 is built from 14 residues. The CDR3 nucleotides read TGTGCCAGCAGCCAGCGGCCAGGGGGCAATGGCTACACCTTC. Translation: CASSQRPGGNGYTF. The full variable domain, with the rest looked up from reference TRBV14 and TRBJ1-2, is EAGVTQFPSHSVIEKGQTVTLRCDPISGHDNLYWYRRVMGKEIKFLLHFVKESKQDESGMPNNRFLAERTGGTYSTLKVQPAELEDSGVYFCASSQRPGGNGYTFGSGTRLTVV.